This TCR beta chain comes out of a study of shared clonotypes between healthy human individuals. Germline lookup yields CDR1 GTSNPN and CDR2 SVGIG (reference sequence). The CDR3 extends over 13 amino acids. V was shortened by 0 bases and J by 6 bases, with 12 bases between the two germline ends. Libraries were prepared by immunoSEQ multiplex PCR; TCRdb keeps only in-frame clonotypes and omits some of them. Among about 2 million clones listed, roughly 94% were seen once. This clone was recorded only once. The sequence was obtained from a young man in good health. The chain employs TRBV30 and TRBJ2-7; D tentatively fits TRBD1 or TRBD2 (6 bases each). Specimen: naive CD4+ T cells sorted from blood. Subset given: CD45RA+ positively selected. For the CDR3, the DNA is TGTGCCTGGAGTGTACCCGGGGGCCGCGAGCAGTACTTC. This encodes CAWSVPGGREQYF.